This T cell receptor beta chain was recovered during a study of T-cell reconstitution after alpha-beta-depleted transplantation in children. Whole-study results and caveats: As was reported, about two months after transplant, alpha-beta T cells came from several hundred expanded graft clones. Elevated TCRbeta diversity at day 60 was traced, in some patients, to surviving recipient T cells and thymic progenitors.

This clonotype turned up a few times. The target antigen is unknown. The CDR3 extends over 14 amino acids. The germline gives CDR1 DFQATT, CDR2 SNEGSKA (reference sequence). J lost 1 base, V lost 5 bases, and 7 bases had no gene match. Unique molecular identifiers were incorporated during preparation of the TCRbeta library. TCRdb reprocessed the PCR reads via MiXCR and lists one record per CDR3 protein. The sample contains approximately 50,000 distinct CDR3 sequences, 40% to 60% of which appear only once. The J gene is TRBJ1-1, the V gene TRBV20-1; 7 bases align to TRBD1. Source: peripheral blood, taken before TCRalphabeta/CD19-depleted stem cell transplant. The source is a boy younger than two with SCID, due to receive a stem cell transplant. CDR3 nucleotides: TGCAGTGCTGAGGGACAGTGGACGAACACTGAAGCTTTCTTT. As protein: CSAEGQWTNTEAFF.